The 18 T cell receptor beta chains reported below all come from one sample, sequenced in a study of blood T cell repertoires in COVID-19. Data came from immunoSEQ multiplex PCR; TCRdb stores just in-frame clones and leaves some out. The repertoire includes about 180,000 clones, around 88% of them detected once, and 7.5% to 10% sits in the top ten. Sequenced sample: PBMCs or T cells enriched from blood (not recorded which). These receptor sequences come from a woman between 25 and 40 years old who had recovered from COVID-19.

V is TRBV11-2 and J is TRBJ2-7; 7 bases agree with TRBD2. The V gene end was trimmed by 1 base and the J gene end by 2 bases; junction bases not matched to a gene: 8. This CDR3 region has 16 residues. Germline assignment: CDR1 SGHAT and CDR2 FQNNGV. CDR3 sequence: CASSLASAGAPYEQYF. CDR3 nucleotides: TGTGCCAGCAGCTTAGCCTCGGCGGGAGCCCCCTACGAGCAGTACTTC.

In DNA, the CDR3 is TGTGCCAGCAGCTTAGTTTTGTCGGGACAGATATACGAGCAGTACTTC. It translates to CASSLVLSGQIYEQYF. The chain combines TRBV11-3 with TRBJ2-7; the match to TRBD1 covers 7 bases. This CDR3 spans 16 amino acids. The V segment lost 1 base and the J segment 4 bases; nucleotides outside the gene matches: 10. In germline, CDR1 is SGHNT, CDR2 YENEEA.

The J gene is TRBJ2-2, the V gene TRBV11-2; no clear D gene. The CDR3 runs to 12 residues. In germline, CDR1 is SGHAT, CDR2 FQNNGV. Trimming took off 0 bases at V and 7 bases at J, with 3 bases between the two ends. This CDR3 is CASSLDGGELFF. The CDR3 coding sequence is TGTGCCAGCAGCTTAGACGGCGGGGAGCTGTTTTTT.

The table lists this clone with a count of one. The chain carries TRBV5-5 and TRBJ2-3, with no clear D. V lost 4 bases, J lost 8 bases, and 11 bases lay in between. This CDR3 comprises 12 residues. Germline V gives CDR1 SGHKS, CDR2 YYEKEE (reference sequence). The CDR3 DNA sequence: TGTGCCAGCAGCCCCGTTATCAGTACGCAGTATTTT. This codes for CASSPVISTQYF.

The chain couples TRBV3-1 (or the pseudogene TRBV3-2) to TRBJ1-3, with TRBD1 matching 9 bases. This CDR3 is 17 amino acids long. V gave up 1 base and J gave up 1 base; unmatched junction bases: 5. Per the germline V gene, CDR1 is LGHDT and CDR2 is YNNKEL (reference sequence). The CDR3 loop reads CASSQVNRGLSGNTIYF. CDR3 DNA sequence: TGTGCCAGCAGCCAAGTCAACAGGGGGCTATCTGGAAACACCATATATTTT.

V usage is TRBV29-1 and J usage is TRBJ2-3, with 12 bases identical to TRBD2. The CDR3 spans 16 residues. The V segment lost 3 bases and the J segment 4 bases; nucleotides outside the gene matches: 8. Germline loops: CDR1 SQVTM, CDR2 ANQGSEA. For the CDR3, the DNA is TGCAGCGTTGACCCGAGGCTAGCGGGAGGGTCAGATACGCAGTATTTT. It yields the protein CSVDPRLAGGSDTQYF.

This CDR3 reads CASSPFRGSYGYTF. The CDR3 DNA is TGTGCCAGCAGCCCATTCAGGGGTTCCTATGGCTACACCTTC. This rearrangement joins TRBV6-5 to TRBJ1-2, with D possibly TRBD1 on 6 matching bases. The CDR3 consists of 14 residues. V gave up 6 bases and J gave up 4 bases, with 15 bases separating them. The V gene's germline CDR1 is MNHEY and CDR2 SVGAGI.

This clone appeared once. The chain couples TRBV28 to TRBJ1-2; the D gene is possibly TRBD1 (6 bases). CDR3 size: 12 residues. Per the germline V gene, CDR1 is MDHEN and CDR2 is SYDVKM. V lost 3 bases and J lost 8, with 10 bases in between. Written as DNA, the CDR3 is TGTGCCAGCAGTTTTCCTCAGGGGGGCTACACCTTC. It codes for CASSFPQGGYTF.

J is TRBJ2-5 and V is TRBV5-1, with D possibly being TRBD2 (6 bases). V shed 1 base and J shed 2 bases, with 15 bases lying between them. Germline V gives CDR1 SGHRS, CDR2 YFSETQ. The CDR3 sequence is 16 residues long. Written as DNA, the CDR3 is TGCGCCAGCAGCTTGTGGGGCGGGACGGCACAAGAGACCCAGTACTTC. Amino acids: CASSLWGGTAQETQYF. Looking up the rest from reference TRBV5-1 and TRBJ2-5 gives the full variable domain: KAGVTQTPRYLIKTRGQQVTLSCSPISGHRSVSWYQQTPGQGLQFLFEYFSETQRNKGNFPGRFSGRQFSNSRSEMNVSTLELGDSALYLCASSLWGGTAQETQYFGPGTRLLVL.

The gene calls are TRBV6-5 and TRBJ2-4, with 9 bases aligning to TRBD1. The CDR3 contains 14 residues. Germline CDR1 reads MNHEY; CDR2 reads SVGAGI. The V and J ends lost 5 bases and 5 bases, in that order; junction bases with no gene match: 4. The CDR3 protein is CASSQNRGQNIQYF. The CDR3 bases are TGTGCCAGCAGTCAGAACAGGGGGCAAAACATTCAGTACTTC.

The V call is TRBV28, the J call TRBJ2-7; possible D gene TRBD1, 5 bases. The germline CDR1 and CDR2 sequences are MDHEN and SYDVKM. Trimming left V 6 bases short and J 4 bases short, with 22 bases between. The CDR3 length is 16 residues. CDR3 in amino acids: CASSSPQGIGSYEQYF. The CDR3 coding sequence is TGTGCCAGCAGCTCACCGCAGGGTATAGGGTCATACGAGCAGTACTTC.

The genes are TRBV2 and TRBJ1-2, with 7 bases fitting TRBD1. The length of the CDR3 is 12 residues. Losses at the gene ends were 6 bases for V and 4 bases for J; bases not matched to a gene: 2. The germline V gene encodes CDR1 SNHLY and CDR2 FYNNEI. CDR3 bases: TGTGCCAGCAGGGGGACAGCCTATGGCTACACCTTC. It specifies CASRGTAYGYTF.

This chain connects TRBV4-1 to TRBJ1-1, with D possibly TRBD1 on 5 matching bases. The CDR3 extends over 13 amino acids. V lost 8 bases and J lost 1, with 11 bases in between. Germline loops: CDR1 MGHRA, CDR2 YSYEKL. CDR3 sequence: CASHQTGNTEAFF. In nucleotides, the CDR3 is TGCGCCAGCCACCAAACAGGGAACACTGAAGCTTTCTTT.

The rearrangement joins TRBV11-2 to TRBJ2-5; D uncertain. The V gene lost 4 bases and the J gene lost 3 bases, with 6 bases spanning the gap. CDR1 and CDR2 from the germline V gene are SGHAT and FQNNGV. There are 12 residues in the CDR3. The CDR3 nucleotides read TGTGCCAGCAGCTCAAAAAAAGAGACCCAGTACTTC. This translates into CASSSKKETQYF.

A few counts support this clone. One end of the junction does not line up with germline, which may come from a read error. This sequence joins TRBV29-1 and TRBJ1-1, with D possibly matching TRBD1 (5 bases). The CDR3 loop spans 11 amino acids. CDR1 and CDR2 from the germline V gene are SQVTM and ANQGSEA. The CDR3 loop reads CSVQGFPYSVF. CDR3 DNA: TGCAGCGTTCAGGGTTTTCCCTACTCAGTGTTT.

The chain uses TRBV10-1 and TRBJ2-5; 8 nucleotides match TRBD1. The CDR3 is made up of 13 amino acids. After removal of 5 bases from V and 8 bases from J, the junction contained 7 bases not matched to a gene. In germline, CDR1 is WNHNN, CDR2 SYGVQD (reference sequence). CDR3 sequence reads: CASSSGTGITQYF. The CDR3 bases are TGCGCCAGCAGTTCCGGGACAGGTATCACCCAGTACTTC.

This rearrangement joins TRBV6-5 to TRBJ1-2; 7 positions match TRBD1. CDR3 size: 14 residues. Germline values: CDR1 MNHEY, CDR2 SVGAGI. V shed 6 bases, J shed 2 bases, and the junction held 6 bases outside the gene matches. The CDR3 bases are TGTGCCAGCAGGGGCCGGGACAGCAACTATGGCTACACCTTC. This codes for CASRGRDSNYGYTF.

The chain carries TRBV2 and TRBJ2-2, with D possibly matching TRBD1 (5 bases). The CDR3 is 14 residues long. Germline V gene sequence: CDR1 SNHLY, CDR2 FYNNEI. V gave up 10 bases and J gave up 2 bases, with 14 bases separating them. The CDR3 sequence: CAIRKGANTGELFF. The CDR3 DNA follows: TGTGCCATCAGGAAAGGGGCCAACACCGGGGAGCTGTTTTTT.